This T cell receptor (beta chain) came from a study of beta chain features in type 1 diabetes. Study conclusions and caveats: cDNA-based reads could over-represent cells with high TCR expression. TCRB CDR3s from Type 1 diabetes patients were moderately but significantly shorter in all four CD4+ subsets. VDJ junctions from patients with type 1 diabetes contained fewer insertions and more deletions.

The CDR3 consists of 15 residues. Per germline, CDR1 LNHDA and CDR2 SQIVND (reference sequence). V lost 5 bases, J lost 4 bases, and 5 bases stayed unmatched. This clone was counted many times. Antigen unknown. As every portion of the isolated RNA was reverse transcribed, the sequencing read expressed TCRB transcripts. Sequenced by immunoSEQ multiplex PCR; TCRdb stores in-frame clones only, minus some. The table includes hundreds of thousands of clones, approximately 8.2% detected once. The TCR was taken from a woman aged 18 to 35 in good health. Material for sequencing was central memory CD4+ T cells from blood. The chain carries TRBV19 and TRBJ2-6, with 7 bases lining up with TRBD1. DNA of the CDR3: TGTGCCAGTAGTGTACAGGGGAAAGGGGCCAACGTCCTGACTTTC. This gives the protein CASSVQGKGANVLTF.